This TCR beta chain was recovered during a study of T cells in Graves' hyperthyroidism and ophthalmopathy. Amplification yielded TCR beta CDR3 regions, with RNA transcripts as the source. The HTBI primer set served for first-round RT-PCR of the TCR CDR3. TCRdb re-analysed the multiplex PCR reads in MiXCR, keeping a single row per CDR3 protein. The table records approximately 500,000 distinct CDR3 sequences, more than 45% of them present only once. Stable Graves' hyperthyroidism denoted no ophthalmopathy progression over 18 months. In this sample, this clonotype turned up many times. The antigen remains unidentified. CDR3 length: 14 amino acids. V lost 3 bases and J lost 2, with 8 bases in between. CDR1 is SGHRS and CDR2 is YFSETQ in the germline V gene. Regarding the study as a whole: In the blood, most expanded thyroid clonotypes above 0.001 appeared as well.

The chain employs TRBV5-1 and TRBJ1-4; unclear D gene. The sequence was collected from a woman aged 18-29 years with Graves' hyperthyroidism. The sequenced sample was peripheral blood or thyroid tissue (not recorded which). CDR3 in amino acids: CASSSGSTNEKLFF. In DNA form, the CDR3 reads TGCGCCAGCAGCTCCGGGAGTACTAATGAAAAACTGTTTTTT.